This entry features one T cell receptor beta chain sequence. The target antigen is unknown. The data belong to a study of blood T cells in healthy people across ages. V was trimmed by 6 bases and J by 7 bases, leaving 13 bases between them. CDR1 is DFQATT, CDR2 SNEGSKA, per germline (reference sequence). The CDR3 spans 11 residues. General study results and limits: Naive T cell percentage and TCR beta diversity correlated strongly.

A second PCR, run for about 7 to 11 cycles, used a sample-barcoded 5' primer plus a J-beta primer mix. TCRdb independently ran MiXCR on the 5' RACE reads; one entry per CDR3 protein. The data show 850,000 to 1,000,000 distinct CDR3 sequences, 51% seen once. Sequenced: blood. The chain joins TRBV20-1 to TRBJ2-7, with D maybe TRBD1 (6 bases). This clonotype was obtained from a woman aged 60 to 75 in good health. The CDR3 loop reads CSAGDIVEQYF. CDR3 coding DNA: TGCAGTGCGGGGGACATTGTAGAGCAGTACTTC.